The 16 T cell receptor beta chains below come from one sample, sequenced in a study of T cell responses to AZD1222 COVID-19 vaccine. TCRdb's table, derived via immunoSEQ multiplex PCR, lists solely in-frame clones and lacks some. The sample contains some 180,000 clones, roughly 92% of which appear only once. The sample consisted of peripheral blood, taken 28 days after the second dose of the MenACWY control vaccine. The receptor set was obtained from an adult who received the MenACWY meningococcal vaccine as a control.

The V gene is TRBV25-1, the J gene TRBJ2-1; D ambiguous. The CDR3 consists of 12 residues. The germline CDR1 and CDR2 sequences are MGHDK and SYGVNS. Trimming removed 6 bases from V and 10 bases from J, with 13 bases in between. The CDR3 DNA reads TGTGCCAGCAGCGTGAGAGGCGACGAGCAGTTCTTC. This encodes CASSVRGDEQFF.

DNA of the CDR3: TGTGCCAGCAGCTTAGGTCTAGCGGGACAACAGGGGCAGTTCTTC. Its translation: CASSLGLAGQQGQFF. V and J are TRBV7-2 and TRBJ2-1, with TRBD2 matching over 9 bases. This CDR3 region has 15 residues. The V segment lost 1 base and the J segment 12 bases; nucleotides outside the gene matches: 10. CDR1 is SGHTA and CDR2 is FQGNSA in the germline V gene.

The CDR3 DNA follows: TGTGCCTGGAGTATCTTGACAAGCACTGAAGCTTTCTTT. The encoded protein is CAWSILTSTEAFF. The gene calls are TRBV30 and TRBJ1-1; D is ambiguous. CDR3 size: 13 residues. V shed 2 bases and J shed 4 bases, with 11 bases lying between them. The germline V gene encodes CDR1 GTSNPN and CDR2 SVGIG (reference sequence).

J is TRBJ1-2 and V is TRBV6-5; weak D call: TRBD1 (5 bases). The V gene lost 6 bases and the J gene lost 2 bases, with 13 bases spanning the gap. Per the germline V gene, CDR1 is MNHEY and CDR2 is SVGAGI. CDR3 length: 14 amino acids. CDR3 protein: CASRAPGLNYGYTF. The CDR3 DNA reads TGTGCCAGCAGGGCCCCGGGGCTGAACTATGGCTACACCTTC.

The chain carries TRBV11-2 and TRBJ2-1; D is possibly TRBD2 (6 bases). Trimming stripped 2 bases from V and 0 bases from J, with 14 bases between. CDR1 is SGHAT, CDR2 FQNNGV, per germline. This CDR3 has 17 amino acids. The CDR3 loop reads CASSLRLGDFSYNEQFF. As DNA, the CDR3 is TGTGCCAGCAGCTTAAGGCTAGGGGACTTCTCCTACAATGAGCAGTTCTTC.

The genes are TRBV11-2 and TRBJ1-1; TRBD1 matches at 9 bases. There are 14 residues in the CDR3. Per the germline V gene, CDR1 is SGHAT and CDR2 is FQNNGV. Germline trimming cut 6 bases from V and 4 bases from J; bases unmatched to any gene: 6. The CDR3 is CASRLGQGGTEAFF. In DNA form, the CDR3 reads TGTGCCAGCAGGTTGGGACAGGGCGGCACTGAAGCTTTCTTT.

J is TRBJ2-1 and V is TRBV5-1; D call uncertain. CDR3 size: 14 residues. Trimming removed 4 bases from V and 8 bases from J, with 16 bases in between. The V gene's germline CDR1 is SGHRS and CDR2 YFSETQ. CDR3 loop: CASSEGNPFDEQFF. The CDR3 DNA sequence: TGCGCCAGCAGCGAAGGCAATCCCTTCGATGAGCAGTTCTTC.

This clone was counted only a few times. The rearrangement joins TRBV6-1 to TRBJ1-1; D uncertain. The germline V gene has CDR1 MNHNS and CDR2 SASEGT. This CDR3 region has 17 residues. The V end lost 3 bases, the J end lost 6 bases, and 23 bases lay between the germline ends. The CDR3 nucleotides read TGTGCCAGCAGTGACCCCCCGACCGCCCGAGGGATCTCTGAAGCTTTCTTT. Protein: CASSDPPTARGISEAFF.

The V call is TRBV27, the J call TRBJ2-1, with D perhaps given as TRBD1 or TRBD2 (5 bases each). The CDR3 sequence is 16 residues long. CDR1 is MNHEY, CDR2 SMNVEV, per germline (reference sequence). Trimming removed 2 bases from V and 6 bases from J, with 17 bases in between. CDR3 bases: TGTGCCAGCAGTTTACTCCTAGGGGACCTGGTCAATGAGCAGTTCTTC. Encoded protein: CASSLLLGDLVNEQFF.

This clone was detected only once. This rearrangement joins TRBV4-3 to TRBJ1-5; D is undetermined. This CDR3 spans 15 amino acids. V lost 1 base, J lost 3 bases, and 10 bases lay in between. Germline V gives CDR1 LGHNA, CDR2 YSLEER. The CDR3 DNA reads TGCGCCAGCAGCCAAGGAATACTTATCAATCAGCCCCAGCATTTT. Translated, it gives CASSQGILINQPQHF.

The genes are TRBV7-9 and TRBJ1-4; perhaps TRBD1 as D (5 bases). There are 18 residues in the CDR3. Trimming removed 5 bases at V and 0 bases at J, with 19 bases between. Germline V gene lookup returns CDR1 SEHNR and CDR2 FQNEAQ (reference sequence). In DNA form, the CDR3 reads TGTGCCAGCAGCCAGGGACGGTGGGCCCCGCCAACTAATGAAAAACTGTTTTTT. Encoded protein: CASSQGRWAPPTNEKLFF. Supplemented by reference TRBV7-9 and TRBJ1-4, the full variable domain reads DTGVSQNPRHKITKRGQNVTFRCDPISEHNRLYWYRQTLGQGPEFLTYFQNEAQLEKSRLLSDRFSAERPKGSFSTLEIQRTEQGDSAMYLCASSQGRWAPPTNEKLFFGSGTQLSVL.

V usage is TRBV10-3 and J usage is TRBJ2-6; no clear D gene. Germline assignment: CDR1 ENHRY and CDR2 SYGVKD. This CDR3 has 12 residues. V gave up 11 bases and J gave up 0 bases, with 5 bases separating them. Written as DNA, the CDR3 is TGTGCCCTCGCCTCTGGGGCCAACGTCCTGACTTTC. Translation gives CALASGANVLTF.

The chain couples TRBV27 to TRBJ2-5, with 8 bases matching TRBD2. In germline, CDR1 is MNHEY, CDR2 SMNVEV (reference sequence). This CDR3 comprises 17 residues. V lost 5 bases, J lost 1 base, and 12 bases stayed unmatched. The CDR3: CASSPRSGGQFQETQYF. As DNA, the CDR3 is TGTGCCAGCAGTCCCAGGTCGGGGGGGCAATTCCAAGAGACCCAGTACTTC.

The chain is built from TRBV28 and TRBJ1-1; D might be TRBD1 (6 bases). Germline V gene lookup returns CDR1 MDHEN and CDR2 SYDVKM. V was shortened by 7 bases and J by 4 bases, with 16 bases between the two germline ends. This CDR3 contains 14 residues. DNA of the CDR3: TGTGCCAGCACCTTGACAGGTGAGAGCACTGAAGCTTTCTTT. Translation: CASTLTGESTEAFF.

J is TRBJ1-6 and V is TRBV27, with a weak D call TRBD1 (5 bases). V dropped 6 bases and J dropped 8 bases, with 11 bases sitting between them. The CDR3 has 13 amino acids. Germline CDR1 is MNHEY and CDR2 is SMNVEV (reference sequence). CDR3 loop: CASRPGGDSPLHF. CDR3 DNA sequence: TGTGCCAGCAGGCCAGGAGGGGATTCACCCCTCCACTTT.

The chain carries TRBV11-3 and TRBJ1-2, with TRBD1 matching over 7 bases. In germline, CDR1 is SGHNT, CDR2 YENEEA. This CDR3 is 14 amino acids long. Germline trimming cut 6 bases from V and 3 bases from J; bases unmatched to any gene: 7. The DNA for the CDR3 is TGTGCCAGCAGTCCCAGGGGGGATGACTATGGCTACACCTTC. Amino acids: CASSPRGDDYGYTF. Full variable domain (missing parts from reference TRBV11-3 and TRBJ1-2): EAGVVQSPRYKIIEKKQPVAFWCNPISGHNTLYWYLQNLGQGPELLIRYENEEAVDDSQLPKDRFSAERLKGVDSTLKIQPAELGDSAVYLCASSPRGDDYGYTFGSGTRLTVV.